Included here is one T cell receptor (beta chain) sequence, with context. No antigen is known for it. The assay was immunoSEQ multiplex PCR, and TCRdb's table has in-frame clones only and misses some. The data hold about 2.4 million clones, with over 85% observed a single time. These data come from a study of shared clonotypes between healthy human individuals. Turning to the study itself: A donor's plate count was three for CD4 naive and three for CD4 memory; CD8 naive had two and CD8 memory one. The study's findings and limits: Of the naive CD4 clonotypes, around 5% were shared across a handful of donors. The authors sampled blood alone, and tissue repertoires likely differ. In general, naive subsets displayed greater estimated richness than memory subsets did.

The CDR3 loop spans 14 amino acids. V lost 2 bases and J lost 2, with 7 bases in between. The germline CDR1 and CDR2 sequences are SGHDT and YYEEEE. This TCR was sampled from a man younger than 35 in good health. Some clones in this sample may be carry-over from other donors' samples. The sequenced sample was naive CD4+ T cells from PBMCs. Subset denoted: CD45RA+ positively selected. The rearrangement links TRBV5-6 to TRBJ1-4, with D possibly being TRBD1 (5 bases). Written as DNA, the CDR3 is TGTGCCAGCAGCTTCCGGGACACTAATGAAAAACTGTTTTTT. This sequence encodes CASSFRDTNEKLFF. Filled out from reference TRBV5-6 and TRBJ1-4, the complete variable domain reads DAGVTQSPTHLIKTRGQQVTLRCSPKSGHDTVSWYQQALGQGPQFIFQYYEEEERQRGNFPDRFSGHQFPNYSSELNVNALLLGDSALYLCASSFRDTNEKLFFGSGTQLSVL.